Given below is one TCR beta chain in context. There is no known antigen for this receptor. Per-nucleotide qualities are absent, and no much larger clonotype sits a single base away. The CDR3 sequence holds 14 residues, the cysteine and phenylalanine included. The read is trimmed to its CDR3 DNA, 42 bases read in frame from base 1. Based on the germline V gene (reference sequence), the CDR1 and CDR2 sequences are LNHDA and SQIVND. The germline V and J ends show losses of 5 bases and 7 bases respectively, and no gene match explains 11 bases of the junction. The source of the sample is a study of cytomegalovirus exposure and HLA in healthy donors (dated by TCRdb to 2016 to 2017). Background for the entire study: In an earlier analysis of approximately 500 of the donors, roughly 300 Gb of sequence data and 90 million to 130 million unique TCR beta sequences from roughly 180 million T cells were reported. Roughly 300 gigabases of sequencing data and roughly 90 million unique TCR sequences were included in an early release covering roughly 700 HLA-typed donors. Among the approximately 400 genotyped donors, more than 70% belonged to the genetic ancestry cluster associated with self-reported Caucasian donors. The aim of the study was to test whether cataloging public T cell receptors could identify signatures of past pathogen exposure. Using immunosequencing, the study profiled T cell repertoires from about 610 subjects and related those repertoires to cytomegalovirus serostatus. A separate validation cohort of 100 to 150 different subjects was used in addition to the roughly 700-subject first cohort. To predict cytomegalovirus infection status, the study combined high-throughput TCR immunosequencing, statistical association of individual TCRs with disease status, and machine learning. To study patterns of TCR occurrence, a later analysis re-analyzed previously published TCR beta repertoires from around 670 donors and added high-resolution HLA genotyping. In the later analysis, no new phenotypic data were used to find candidate immune exposures; instead, reliance was placed on TCR beta sequences and their occurrence across donors. To decide whether each TCR beta V gene segment behaved as functional or pseudogenic, an earlier analysis of several hundred of the donors relied on high-throughput TCR beta sequencing. Alongside the repertoire data, information on donor age, sex, ethnicity and CMV serostatus was compiled. Genome-wide SNP genotypes for about three fifths of the roughly 700 donors were used in a later genetic analysis, which treated that subset as a discovery cohort. All discovery cohort repertoires had been generated on a single sequencing platform. HLA typing included class I and class II loci at four-digit resolution. Typing coverage varied by locus: roughly 620-640 donors for A, B, C, DRB1 and DQB1; roughly 510 for DQA1; nearly 610 for DPA1; approximately 450 for DPB1. Four to six DR-DQ haplotypes were handled as single units for association and clustering, since linkage in the cohort was strong. Among some 410 genotyped donors of the cohort, an average of about 220,000 unique TCR beta nucleotide sequences was sequenced per donor, of which 15% to 20% were non-productive.

The cohort was made up of hundreds of healthy bone marrow donors. At the time of sampling, all cohort members were nominally healthy, though unrecorded immune exposures were likely present. The donor was CMV seropositive and was included in the group of 300 or so seropositive cohort members. A peripheral blood sample was collected from each donor, and TCR beta sequencing was performed on peripheral blood mononuclear cells. Genomic DNA was extracted from the blood cell samples with the Qiagen DNeasy Blood Extraction Kit. Libraries were built with the immunoSEQ multiplex PCR assay. For the multiplex PCR, a mixture combining 60 forward primers for TCR Vbeta segments and 13 reverse primers for TCR Jbeta segments was used. The CDR3 region of rearranged TCR beta genes was amplified from genomic DNA with a multiplex PCR assay. The Illumina HiSeq System was used to sequence the amplified TCR beta libraries as 87-base-pair reads. The original pipeline was this. In a later analysis, 80 million or so unique TCR beta chains were counted across the 500 to 700 repertoires, and around 10 million of these chains were shared by at least two donors. To remove PCR and sequencing errors, raw reads were error-corrected and collapsed into unique sequences using a nearest-neighbor algorithm that merged closely related sequences. Alignment of CDR3 sequences to IMGT reference sequences was used to assign V, D and J gene segments. For a sequence to be retained, a match of at least six nucleotides to both a V gene segment and a J gene segment was required. A rearrangement was called productive if the CDR3 had no stop codons and remained in frame with V and J, and every other rearrangement was called non-productive. Following IMGT convention, CDR3 was defined as the stretch from the second conserved V-encoded cysteine up to the conserved J-encoded phenylalanine. Sequences without an unambiguous match to a single V gene segment were excluded from the earlier analysis of about 640 of the donors. An earlier analysis of several hundred of the donors called V segments functional above 56.7% productive rearrangements and segregating when the between-donor standard deviation exceeded 5%. To diagnose cytomegalovirus status from the catalog of TCR beta chain sequences, a statistical classification framework was built. In a later analysis, V and J genes were assigned by comparing TCR nucleotide sequences against IMGT/GENE-DB human TR gene sequences. Using the TCRdist pipeline, a later analysis assigned CDR3 sequences along with most-parsimonious VDJ recombination scenarios. A later analysis defined each TCR beta chain by its CDR3 amino acid sequence plus V-gene family, and excluded reads lacking a unique V-gene family. As a way to deal with suspected cross-contamination and a sequencing artifact, a later analysis dropped roughly 600 nucleotide sequences that were highly shared and had low generation probability. In a later analysis, a clonal expansion index was calculated for each public chain from normalized within-repertoire ranks of inferred template counts. Generation probabilities in a later analysis came from a VDJ recombination model fitted to out-of-frame rearrangements, and those results were checked against IGoR. In a later analysis, hypergeometric tests were used to score TCR-TCR, TCR-HLA and TCR-CMV co-occurrence, with a repertoire-size bias correction applied to TCR pairs. A later analysis estimated false discovery rates by permuting HLA or CMV assignments 20 times. In a later analysis, co-occurring TCRs were grouped with DBSCAN, and TCRdist sequence similarity was added when clustering was performed within HLA-allele-positive subsets. Repertoires with fewer than 30,000 or more than 120,000 public chains were left out of co-occurrence clustering, as were five repertoires with anomalous nucleotide sharing. The table comes from immuneACCESS by way of TCRdb, which keeps in-frame sequences with V and J called. Part of the clones is missing from these tables; in studies checked, under half for an unresolved V gene and the rest for unknown reasons. V, J and clone size are those of that table, while D and trimming were read from the DNA. This sample holds around 50,000 clones; roughly 80% were observed only once. The ten most abundant clones make up more than 7% of the sample.

Points the paper makes about the study in general: Because some donors lacked HLA typing at each locus, the association tests relied only on the typed subset. The study listed approximately 150 TCR beta chains as associated with cytomegalovirus. A further reported finding was that TCR beta sequences accurately predicted the HLA-A and HLA-B alleles for most subjects in the first cohort. Only TCR beta chains were sequenced in this cohort, and the absence of alpha or paired-chain data limited detectable features. The presence/absence analyses assumed that sequencing depth was roughly uniform across donors, and that assumption may not be true. Linkage disequilibrium might explain the correlated functional status among segregating V segments, but an unknown experimental factor could not be ruled out. According to a later analysis, parvovirus B19, influenza, CMV and Epstein-Barr virus appeared linked to several top co-occurrence clusters. Specific HLA alleles were associated with roughly 17,000 TCR beta sequences at a false discovery rate of 0.05 in a later analysis. Most TCR sequences were observed very rarely across donors, whereas some public TCRs were present in many individuals. Three of the identified cytomegalovirus-associated TCR beta chains were confirmed in vitro to be specific for cytomegalovirus antigens. According to the authors, the approach could potentially be generalized to other disease states and immunological phenotypes. A later genetic analysis associated a missense DCLRE1C variant with V-gene and J-gene trimming of TCR beta chains, and an independent cohort replicated the association. According to a later analysis, most CMV-associated TCR beta chains appeared to be HLA-restricted, and the HLA associations seemed to be driven largely by CMV exposure. In a later analysis, the rate of TCR association differed among HLA loci, with DRB1 alleles having the most associated TCRs and HLA-C alleles having the fewest. About 17 rarely observed V segments, including chromosome 9 orphons, were excluded from the earlier analysis of approximately 500 of the donors because counts were too low. According to a later genetic analysis, donors in an Asian-associated ancestry cluster had fewer N-insertions in productive TCRs than the approximately 710-donor mean. In an earlier analysis of roughly 500 of the donors, most TCR beta V segments appeared in productive rearrangements about 87% or about 30% of the time, broadly matching IMGT annotations. The 87-base-pair reads could not distinguish some IMGT-functional V segments, including TRBV6-2 and TRBV6-3, so those segments were excluded. Compared with equally common non-associated chains, HLA-associated TCR beta chains in a later analysis were more clonally expanded and had lower generation probabilities. Immune exposure information for the cohort was limited to CMV serostatus. A cluster of highly shared sequence variants was judged likely to represent a technical artifact of the sequencing pipeline. The classifier was reported to diagnose cytomegalovirus status with high specificity and sensitivity in both the original and validation cohorts. Assigning TCR associations to individual alleles was difficult when HLA alleles, especially DR and DQ, strongly co-occurred.

The chain is made from TRBV19 and TRBJ2-7; TRBD2 agrees with 7 junctional bases. The clonotype comes from a man younger than 40 in good health and CMV-seropositive. Sequencing used PBMCs. The nucleotide sequence reads TGTGCCAGTAGTGGATTACTCGCGGGGGAAGAGCAGTACTTC. Translated, it reads CASSGLLAGEEQYF. The CDR3, completed at both ends by the reference TRBV19 and TRBJ2-7 genes, gives the full variable domain DGGITQSPKYLFRKEGQNVTLSCEQNLNHDAMYWYRQDPGQGLRLIYYSQIVNDFQKGDIAEGYSVSREKKESFPLTVTSAQKNPTAFYLCASSGLLAGEEQYFGPGTRLTVT.